The entry below gives a single TCR beta chain sequence along with its context. What it binds is not known. V was pared by 7 bases and J by 3 bases, with 24 bases between. This CDR3 comprises 18 residues. Germline V gives CDR1 SNHLY, CDR2 FYNNEI. PCR was performed using 60 Vbeta and 13 Jbeta primers. Some clones are missing from TCRdb's copy, which holds only in-frame ones; the method was immunoSEQ multiplex PCR. The sample lists roughly 140,000 clones, 64% seen once, with over 2.5% in the top ten. These data originate in a study of cytomegalovirus exposure and HLA in healthy donors. About the research overall: Roughly 180 million T cells yielded roughly 120 million unique TCR beta sequences, as an earlier analysis found. HLA-typed donors contributed some 77 million unique TCRs, which were held in an early data release.

General study results and limits: Earlier analysis looked at TCR beta V segments, and most were productive about 90% or about 30% of the time. The study designated around 150 TCR beta chains cytomegalovirus-associated.

Sequencing was done on a sample of PBMCs. The chain combines TRBV2 with TRBJ2-2; tentatively, D is TRBD2 (7 bases). This receptor was obtained from a woman aged 25 to 39 in good health and CMV-seropositive. CDR3 residues: CASKAAFSGGADTGELFF. The CDR3 nucleotides are TGTGCCAGCAAAGCGGCATTTTCGGGGGGCGCGGACACCGGGGAGCTGTTTTTT.